These T cell receptor beta chains were read from a single sample in a study of beta chain features in type 1 diabetes. Clones were read by immunoSEQ multiplex PCR, and TCRdb kept only the in-frame ones, dropping some. The table records about 140,000 clones, less than 9% of them present only once. What was sequenced was central memory CD4+ T cells from blood. The origin of the receptors is a woman aged 25 to 39 in good health. The CDR3 runs from the conserved cysteine through the conserved F or W. A D gene is named only where the DNA matches it firmly. A row's size may be missing; if present it is once, few, many or a size class.

CSGAGTSPYNEQFF | TGCAGCGGTGCCGGGACTAGCCCATACAATGAGCAGTTCTTC | TRBJ2-1 | TRBD2 | TRBV29-1 | few
CASSLSANTGELFF | TGTGCCAGTAGTCTTTCCGCGAACACCGGGGAGCTGTTTTTT | TRBJ2-2 | NA | TRBV19 | NA
CASSLSAGGSYNEQFF | TGTGCCAGCAGTTTAAGCGCAGGGGGGTCCTACAATGAGCAGTTCTTC | TRBJ2-1 | NA | TRBV27 | NA
CASSLGRGLETQYF | TGCGCCAGCAGCTTGGGCAGGGGTTTAGAGACCCAGTACTTC | TRBJ2-5 | NA | TRBV5-1 | few
CASRQGLAGDNEQFF | TGTGCCAGCAGACAGGGACTAGCGGGAGACAATGAGCAGTTCTTC | TRBJ2-1 | TRBD2 | TRBV27 | NA
CASRDRPSTDTQYF | TGTGCCAGCAGGGACAGGCCTAGCACAGATACGCAGTATTTT | TRBJ2-3 | TRBD1 | TRBV7-8 | few
CAWSAPTSGSNEQYF | TGTGCCTGGAGTGCCCCGACTAGCGGGAGCAACGAGCAGTACTTC | TRBJ2-7 | TRBD2 | TRBV30 | NA
CASSYVAGGNNEQFF | TGTGCCAGCAGTTACGTAGCGGGAGGGAACAATGAGCAGTTCTTC | TRBJ2-1 | TRBD2 | TRBV6-6 | NA
CASTRGGVQPQHF | TGTGCCAGCACCCGGGGGGGCGTCCAGCCCCAGCATTTT | TRBJ1-5 | NA | TRBV6-6 | few
CASTGLVADTQYF | TGCGCCAGCACTGGACTAGTTGCAGATACGCAGTATTTT | TRBJ2-3 | TRBD2 | TRBV5-1 | few
CASSRDRGNGRTNQPQHF | TGTGCCAGTAGCCGGGACAGGGGGAATGGGCGTACAAATCAGCCCCAGCATTTT | TRBJ1-5 | TRBD1 | TRBV19 | few
CSAAGNTEAFF | TGCAGTGCTGCCGGGAACACTGAAGCTTTCTTT | TRBJ1-1 | NA | TRBV20-1 | few
CASRMGQGTYEQYF | TGTGCCAGCAGGATGGGACAGGGTACCTACGAGCAGTACTTC | TRBJ2-7 | TRBD1 | TRBV6-1 | few
CASSKGKGAGGENEQYF | TGTGCCAGCAGCAAAGGGAAAGGAGCGGGAGGGGAGAACGAGCAGTACTTC | TRBJ2-7 | NA | TRBV21-1 | few
CASSWGQVSEQYF | TGCGCCAGCAGCTGGGGACAAGTCAGCGAGCAGTACTTC | TRBJ2-7 | NA | TRBV5-1 | NA
CASSLRTTSAEQFF | TGTGCCAGCAGCTTACGGACTACTTCGGCCGAGCAGTTCTTC | TRBJ2-1 | NA | TRBV7-3 | few
CSASAGSDQPQHF | TGCAGCGCCAGTGCAGGGTCGGATCAGCCCCAGCATTTT | TRBJ1-5 | NA | TRBV29-1 | many
CASSQMDRDRETQYF | TGCGCCAGCAGCCAGATGGACAGGGACCGGGAGACCCAGTACTTC | TRBJ2-5 | TRBD1 | TRBV5-4 | NA
CASSSQAPQETQYF | TGTGCCAGCAGTTCTCAAGCGCCCCAAGAGACCCAGTACTTC | TRBJ2-5 | NA | TRBV6-6 | many
CASSLVTGGAGELFF | TGTGCCAGCAGCTTAGTTACCGGCGGGGCCGGGGAGCTGTTTTTT | TRBJ2-2 | NA | TRBV7-2 | few
CASSASPGQGNTGELFF | TGTGCCAGTAGTGCCTCCCCGGGACAGGGGAACACCGGGGAGCTGTTTTTT | TRBJ2-2 | TRBD1 | TRBV19 | few
CASSYRDRGLYGYTF | TGTGCCAGCAGCTATCGGGACAGGGGGCTCTATGGCTACACCTTC | TRBJ1-2 | TRBD1 | TRBV5-6 | NA
CASSVALSNFPGQTDTQYF | TGTGCCAGCAGCGTAGCTCTCTCTAACTTCCCCGGACAGACAGATACGCAGTATTTT | TRBJ2-3 | NA | TRBV9 | NA
CAWSAGGKLFF | TGTGCCTGGAGCGCCGGGGGAAAACTGTTTTTT | TRBJ1-4 | NA | TRBV30 | few
CASSPMGLPDEQYF | TGTGCCAGCTCACCAATGGGACTCCCGGACGAGCAGTACTTC | TRBJ2-7 | NA | TRBV18 | few
CASSELRGTGEQYF | TGTGCCAGCAGTGAACTGCGGGGTACGGGCGAGCAGTACTTC | TRBJ2-7 | NA | TRBV6-1 | few
CASSSHRTSGSGGTGELFF | TGTGCCAGCAGCTCCCACCGGACTAGCGGGAGTGGTGGCACCGGGGAGCTGTTTTTT | TRBJ2-2 | TRBD2 | TRBV9 | few
CASSYDRGRYNEQFF | TGTGCCAGCAGCTACGACAGGGGGCGGTACAATGAGCAGTTCTTC | TRBJ2-1 | TRBD1 | TRBV28 | many
CASSLTAATYEQYF | TGTGCCAGCAGCTTAACAGCGGCAACCTACGAGCAGTACTTC | TRBJ2-7 | NA | TRBV7-9 | many
CASSPGTVAGYTF | TGTGCCAGCAGTCCCGGGACAGTGGCTGGCTACACCTTC | TRBJ1-2 | TRBD1 | TRBV6-6 | few
CASSLANSYGYTF | TGTGCCAGCAGCTTAGCGAACAGCTATGGCTACACCTTC | TRBJ1-2 | NA | TRBV7-8 | NA
CASNRLDSGSYEQYF | TGTGCCAGCAATAGATTGGATAGCGGCTCCTACGAGCAGTACTTC | TRBJ2-7 | NA | TRBV6-1 | few
CASSPQVYYGYTF | TGTGCCAGCAGCCCCCAGGTGTACTATGGCTACACCTTC | TRBJ1-2 | NA | TRBV9 | many
CASSLAQRGTEAFF | TGTGCCAGCAGTTTAGCGCAGCGCGGCACTGAAGCTTTCTTT | TRBJ1-1 | NA | TRBV28 | many
CASSQQLGSYNEQFF | TGTGCCAGCAGCCAACAACTAGGCTCCTACAATGAGCAGTTCTTC | TRBJ2-1 | NA | TRBV14 | NA
CASSQTSGAYEQYF | TGTGCCAGCTCACAAACTAGCGGTGCCTACGAGCAGTACTTC | TRBJ2-7 | TRBD2 | TRBV18 | few
CASSQVGGPGSDEQFF | TGTGCCAGCAGCCAAGTGGGGGGGCCCGGCTCAGATGAGCAGTTCTTC | TRBJ2-1 | NA | TRBV14 | NA
CASSYLGGDTQYF | TGTGCCAGCAGTTACCTCGGGGGAGATACGCAGTATTTT | TRBJ2-3 | NA | TRBV6-6 | NA
CASSLSGVAKNIQYF | TGTGCCAGCAGCTTAAGCGGGGTAGCCAAAAACATTCAGTACTTC | TRBJ2-4 | TRBD2 | TRBV7-2 | few
CASRASGRGTGELFF | TGTGCCAGCAGGGCTAGCGGGAGAGGCACCGGGGAGCTGTTTTTT | TRBJ2-2 | TRBD2 | TRBV7-2 | few
CASSDGGQVGVTQYF | TGTGCCAGCAGCGATGGGGGACAGGTTGGTGTGACCCAGTACTTC | TRBJ2-5 | TRBD1 | TRBV9 | NA